A single sample is the source of the 29 T cell receptor beta chains below, sequenced in a study of T cells expressing NK-cell markers. TCRdb re-called the 5' RACE reads; one entry per CDR3 protein, DNA not given. This specimen shows approximately 2,900 distinct CDR3 sequences; the ten leading clones hold under 40%. The specimen was blood T cells: a sorted CD56 or NKG2C T cell subset, CD4+ or CD8+ T cells, or bulk PBMC T cells (not recorded which). The receptors shown here come from a woman under 30 in good health.

The chain uses TRBV6-1 and TRBJ2-7; checking the TCRdb D call of TRBD2 is not possible without DNA. The CDR3 sequence is 15 residues long. Germline V gene data show CDR1 as MNHNS and CDR2 as SASEGT. This CDR3 is CASSPSASESYEQYF.

The rearrangement uses TRBV6-4 and TRBJ2-2; TCRdb designates TRBD2, a call that cannot be tested without DNA. The CDR3 runs to 14 residues. The germline V gene has CDR1 MRHNA and CDR2 SNTAGT. The CDR3 reads CASSETSETGELFF.

Judged by frequency, this clonotype is medium-sized. The J gene is TRBJ2-3, the V gene TRBV6-4; TCRdb designates TRBD2, a call that cannot be tested without DNA. The V gene's germline CDR1 is MRHNA and CDR2 SNTAGT. The CDR3 length is 17 residues. The CDR3 here is CASSDGTSGGTTDTQYF.

This clonotype ranks as medium-sized in terms of frequency. The chain recombines TRBV6-1 with TRBJ2-1; checking the TCRdb D call of TRBD1 is not possible without DNA. Germline V gene sequence: CDR1 MNHNS, CDR2 SASEGT. CDR3 length: 15 residues. The CDR3 reads CASSEGTGGYNEQFF.

The chain has TRBV5-5 and TRBJ2-1; without DNA, the TCRdb call of TRBD1 cannot be checked. Germline CDR1 reads SGHKS; CDR2 reads YYEKEE (reference sequence). This CDR3 has 13 amino acids. The CDR3 protein is CASSLVAGDGQFF.

This clonotype registers medium-sized by frequency. The chain uses TRBV6-4 and TRBJ2-2; the TRBD2 assignment by TCRdb is unverifiable without DNA. This CDR3 spans 14 amino acids. CDR1 is MRHNA, CDR2 SNTAGT, per germline. CDR3 protein: CASSEAGDTGELFF.

The V gene is TRBV11-2, the J gene TRBJ2-3; TCRdb proposes TRBD2, but this gene call is untestable without DNA. The CDR3 contains 17 residues. The V gene's germline CDR1 is SGHAT and CDR2 FQNNGV. The CDR3 reads CASSLDVTLAGGFTQYF.

The V call is TRBV7-2, the J call TRBJ2-1. CDR3 size: 14 residues. Germline loops: CDR1 SGHTA, CDR2 FQGNSA. The CDR3 is CASSFGVTYNEQFF.

The V call is TRBV20-1, the J call TRBJ2-7; TCRdb's assignment of TRBD1 cannot be checked, as there is no DNA. The CDR3 consists of 15 residues. Germline V gene data show CDR1 as DFQATT and CDR2 as SNEGSKA (reference sequence). The CDR3 sequence is CSARDPGGDRGEQYF.

The genes are TRBV29-1 and TRBJ2-7. Looked up from germline, CDR1 is SQVTM and CDR2 is ANQGSEA. CDR3 length: 14 residues. The CDR3 here is CSVEGRTSSYEQYF.

This clonotype is labeled medium-sized (0.01 to 0.1%) based on frequency. The gene calls are TRBV3-1 and TRBJ1-2; TCRdb's D call of TRBD1 is untestable without DNA. The CDR3 contains 15 residues. Germline V gives CDR1 LGHDT, CDR2 YNNKEL (reference sequence). CDR3 amino acids: CASSPLTGAENGYTF.

The chain links TRBV6-2 or TRBV6-3 to TRBJ2-1; the D call of TRBD2 rests on TCRdb alone, since no DNA is present to check it. The CDR3 runs 13 residues. Germline CDR1 is MNHEY and CDR2 is SVGEGT. The chain's CDR3 is CASGASEYNEQFF.

CDR3: CASSEGLAGNNEQFF. The genes are TRBV9 and TRBJ2-1; TCRdb's D call of TRBD2 is untestable without DNA. Looked up from germline, CDR1 is SGDLS and CDR2 is YYNGEE. This CDR3 region has 15 residues.

J is TRBJ2-5 and V is TRBV10-3; TCRdb indicates TRBD2, and absent DNA this call remains unverified. The CDR3 consists of 15 residues. Germline V lookup: CDR1 ENHRY, CDR2 SYGVKD. The CDR3 sequence: CAISGILAGTETQYF.

The V gene is TRBV6-1, the J gene TRBJ2-6; TCRdb reports TRBD2, a call that lacks DNA to check it against. Germline CDR1 reads MNHNS; CDR2 reads SASEGT. The CDR3 loop spans 15 amino acids. The CDR3 sequence is CASGRHNSGANVLTF.

This clonotype is identified as medium-sized from frequency. The chain recombines TRBV25-1 with TRBJ2-1; TCRdb returns TRBD2, unconfirmable since there is no DNA. Germline-derived CDR1 and CDR2 are MGHDK and SYGVNS. CDR3 length: 15 amino acids. CDR3 protein: CASIPGGGVYNEQFF.

The genes are TRBV15 and TRBJ2-7; TCRdb lists TRBD1, though no DNA is available to test this call. Germline assignment: CDR1 LNHNV and CDR2 YYDKDF (reference sequence). The CDR3 totals 16 residues. The CDR3 sequence is CATSRDPGQGADEQYF.

By frequency, this clonotype is medium-sized. This rearrangement joins TRBV20-1 to TRBJ1-4. Germline assignment: CDR1 DFQATT and CDR2 SNEGSKA (reference sequence). The CDR3 is 14 amino acids. CDR3 sequence: CSARAGAENEKLFF.

By frequency, this clonotype registers medium-sized. The chain joins TRBV11-2 to TRBJ2-3; no DNA is available, so the TRBD2 call from TCRdb remains unchecked. Germline CDR1 is SGHAT and CDR2 is FQNNGV. The CDR3 is made up of 17 amino acids. The CDR3 loop reads CASSSYPRATATDTQYF.

This rearrangement joins TRBV20-1 to TRBJ2-5; TCRdb calls TRBD2, which cannot be checked without DNA. Germline CDR1 is DFQATT and CDR2 is SNEGSKA (reference sequence). This CDR3 has 14 residues. The CDR3 here is CSARGGGGQETQYF.

The chain couples TRBV20-1 to TRBJ1-1. The germline V gene encodes CDR1 DFQATT and CDR2 SNEGSKA (reference sequence). The CDR3 runs to 14 residues. This chain's CDR3 is CSAGAGNIVAEAFF.

The CDR3 sequence: CASSPPRWRTDTQYF. V and J are TRBV5-6 and TRBJ2-3; TCRdb indicates TRBD1, and absent DNA this call remains unverified. The CDR3 covers 15 residues. The V gene's germline CDR1 is SGHDT and CDR2 YYEEEE.

The chain joins TRBV3-1 to TRBJ1-2. The CDR3 totals 14 residues. Germline V gives CDR1 LGHDT, CDR2 YNNKEL (reference sequence). The CDR3 loop is CASSQASGRSGYTF.

V is TRBV7-9 and J is TRBJ2-7. The CDR3 covers 13 residues. The germline V gene has CDR1 SEHNR and CDR2 FQNEAQ (reference sequence). This CDR3 is CASSSDNLYEQYF.

The rearrangement uses TRBV18 and TRBJ2-7; TCRdb indicates TRBD1, and absent DNA this call remains unverified. The germline gives CDR1 KGHSH, CDR2 LQKENI. The CDR3 covers 16 residues. The CDR3 protein is CASSPSTGPPPYEQYF.

CDR3 in amino acids: CASSDGGGANEQFF. The V call is TRBV6-4, the J call TRBJ2-1; the TCRdb D gene call, TRBD2, has no DNA to confirm it. Germline assignment: CDR1 MRHNA and CDR2 SNTAGT. This CDR3 comprises 14 residues.

The V gene is TRBV30, the J gene TRBJ1-6; TCRdb's D call of TRBD1 is untestable without DNA. Germline CDR1 GTSNPN, CDR2 SVGIG (reference sequence). This CDR3 spans 14 amino acids. This chain's CDR3 is CAWIHGGGNSPLHF.

By frequency, this clonotype is medium-sized. This chain links TRBV7-2 with TRBJ2-3; TCRdb designates TRBD1, a call that cannot be tested without DNA. CDR3 length equals 16 residues. Germline-derived CDR1 and CDR2 are SGHTA and FQGNSA. The CDR3 here is CASSFLGQGAIDTQYF.

The rearrangement uses TRBV4-1 and TRBJ2-7; the D call from TCRdb, TRBD1, cannot be confirmed without DNA. Per germline, CDR1 MGHRA and CDR2 YSYEKL. There are 13 residues in the CDR3. The CDR3 spells CASSHFRGYEQYF.